This TCR beta chain is from a study of neurological immune-mediated disorders. Each CDR3 protein gets one entry after TCRdb re-called the 5' RACE reads with MiXCR. Here the sample spans 39,000 or so distinct CDR3 sequences, 2.5% being singletons. CDR1 is MNHGY, CDR2 SVAAGI, per germline. V lost 6 bases to trimming and J lost 4 bases; unmatched junction nucleotides: 11. The CDR3 sequence is 17 residues long. The sample comprised PBMCs. V usage is TRBV6-9 and J usage is TRBJ2-3, with 12 bases fitting TRBD2. This TCR was sampled from a man younger than 45 with multiple sclerosis. CDR3 loop: CASSRTSGDSKADTQYF. DNA for the CDR3: TGTGCCAGCAGCCGGACTAGCGGGGATTCGAAGGCAGATACGCAGTATTTT.